Below are 10 T cell receptor beta chains sequenced from a single sample in a study of blood T cell repertoires in COVID-19. Assay: immunoSEQ multiplex PCR; the TCRdb copy retains only in-frame clones and omits some. The sample holds tens of thousands of clones; approximately 78% are singletons and the top ten take around 6.9%. Sequencing was carried out using peripheral blood. Source of these receptors: a human donor in a cohort sampled during active COVID-19.

The chain has TRBV6-1 and TRBJ2-2; TRBD1 matches at 7 bases. This CDR3 has 16 amino acids. Germline trimming cut 0 bases from V and 6 bases from J; bases unmatched to any gene: 7. Per germline, CDR1 MNHNS and CDR2 SASEGT. The CDR3 loop is CASSEAGQGVPGELFF. The DNA of the CDR3 is TGTGCCAGCAGTGAAGCGGGGCAGGGGGTCCCCGGGGAGCTGTTTTTT.

This clone showed up just a few times. The CDR3 region has the DNA TGCGCCAGCAGCCCGACGGCGGTGGCCCTTGGGGAAAAACTGTTTTTT. As protein: CASSPTAVALGEKLFF. This rearrangement joins TRBV4-1 to TRBJ1-4; no reliable D call. CDR1 and CDR2 (germline): MGHRA, YSYEKL. CDR3 length equals 16 residues. V was cut by 4 bases and J by 8 bases, with 20 bases left in between.

The chain is built from TRBV7-8 and TRBJ1-1, with 8 nucleotides matching TRBD1. In germline, CDR1 is SGHVS, CDR2 FQNEAQ. The CDR3 is made up of 14 amino acids. J lost 7 bases, V lost 6 bases, and 10 bases had no gene match. The CDR3 region has the DNA TGTGCCAGCAGACCGCCCCAGGGGGCGGTTGAAGCTTTCTTT. Amino acids: CASRPPQGAVEAFF.

This chain uses TRBV5-1 with TRBJ1-4; D gene uncertain. The CDR3 totals 15 residues. V was pared by 5 bases and J by 2 bases, with 13 bases between. The germline CDR1 and CDR2 sequences are SGHRS and YFSETQ. CDR3 sequence: CASRVQAATNEKLFF. Here the CDR3 DNA reads TGCGCCAGCAGAGTCCAAGCTGCGACTAATGAAAAACTGTTTTTT.

This clone was observed a few times. The V and J genes are TRBV7-9 and TRBJ2-1; TRBD1 is a possible D gene (6 bases). V lost 5 bases and J lost 8, with 13 bases in between. CDR1 and CDR2 from the germline V gene are SEHNR and FQNEAQ (reference sequence). The CDR3 runs 13 residues. The CDR3 coding sequence is TGTGCCAGCAGCCCACAGGGTTTCGATGAGCAGTTCTTC. Translated, it gives CASSPQGFDEQFF.

This clone occurred once. The genes are TRBV10-3 and TRBJ2-7, with TRBD1 as a possible D gene (5 bases). The CDR3 spans 13 residues. V was trimmed by 6 bases and J by 3 bases, leaving 12 bases between them. In germline, CDR1 is ENHRY, CDR2 SYGVKD. CDR3 amino acids: CAISGQGNYEQYF. The CDR3 DNA reads as TGTGCCATCAGCGGACAAGGAAACTACGAGCAGTACTTC.

The gene calls are TRBV18 and TRBJ1-6; 10 bases line up with TRBD1. Germline V gene data show CDR1 as KGHSH and CDR2 as LQKENI. The CDR3 is 15 residues long. V lost 3 bases, J lost 10 bases, and 6 bases stayed unmatched. CDR3 nucleotide sequence: TGTGCCAGCTCACCGCGACAGGGGGCTGGGTCACCCCTCCACTTT. It yields the protein CASSPRQGAGSPLHF. The entire variable domain, with the rest obtained from reference TRBV18 and TRBJ1-6, is as follows: NAGVMQNPRHLVRRRGQEARLRCSPMKGHSHVYWYRQLPEEGLKFMVYLQKENIIDESGMPKERFSAEFPKEGPSILRIQQVVRGDSAAYFCASSPRQGAGSPLHFGNGTRLTVT.

The CDR3 spells CASNWQGTDTQYF. The CDR3 DNA is TGTGCCAGCAACTGGCAGGGAACAGATACGCAGTATTTT. The V gene is TRBV6-5, the J gene TRBJ2-3; D possibly corresponds to TRBD1 (5 bases). The germline V gene has CDR1 MNHEY and CDR2 SVGAGI. CDR3 length equals 13 residues. The V end was cut by 7 bases, the J end by 3 bases, with 11 bases between.

This chain links TRBV5-1 with TRBJ2-1; 8 nucleotides line up with TRBD2. The trim removed 3 bases at V and 5 bases at J, leaving 13 bases unmatched. The CDR3 length is 17 residues. Per the germline V gene, CDR1 is SGHRS and CDR2 is YFSETQ. The CDR3 is CASSSLGGGTFDNEQFF. As DNA, the CDR3 is TGCGCCAGCAGCTCCCTTGGCGGGGGGACCTTCGACAATGAGCAGTTCTTC. Complete variable domain (other parts from reference TRBV5-1 and TRBJ2-1): KAGVTQTPRYLIKTRGQQVTLSCSPISGHRSVSWYQQTPGQGLQFLFEYFSETQRNKGNFPGRFSGRQFSNSRSEMNVSTLELGDSALYLCASSSLGGGTFDNEQFFGPGTRLTVL.

In DNA, the CDR3 is TGTGCCAGCAGTTTATCGGGTGGGACTAGAGGGACCCAGTACTTC. Translation gives CASSLSGGTRGTQYF. J is TRBJ2-5 and V is TRBV27, with TRBD2 matching over 8 bases. CDR1 is MNHEY, CDR2 SMNVEV, per germline (reference sequence). The CDR3 totals 15 residues. Trimming took 0 bases from V and 7 from J; bases not matched to a gene: 7.